The 13 T cell receptor beta chains in this list originate from one sample, sequenced in a study of vaccination and CD4 T cells after COVID-19. With the Oncomine TCR Beta short-read assay, DNA from cultured CD4+ T cells was sequenced. TCRdb processed the PCR reads anew with MiXCR; each CDR3 protein has one entry. The table includes roughly 14,000 distinct CDR3 sequences, around 40% detected once. Described treatment: roughly ten-day PBMC culture with coronavirus spike peptide pools or control peptides (ViraFEST assay). Their antigens remain unidentified. The sample taken for sequencing was cultured CD4+ T cells from blood. These receptors were collected from a human donor with COVID-19.

V and J are TRBV12-3 or TRBV12-4 and TRBJ1-4; 9 nucleotides agree with TRBD1. This CDR3 contains 14 residues. V lost 5 bases, J lost 8 bases, and 6 bases stayed unmatched. The CDR3 nucleotides are TGTGCCAGCAGTCGGGACAGGGTTTGGGAAAAACTGTTTTTT. This encodes CASSRDRVWEKLFF.

The chain links TRBV7-2 to TRBJ1-1, with TRBD1 matching over 9 bases. There are 20 residues in the CDR3. V dropped 2 bases and J dropped 0; count of bases not matched to a gene: 16. The germline V gene has CDR1 SGHTA and CDR2 FQGNSA. CDR3 loop: CASSLRQQGAIGAMNTEAFF. CDR3 bases: TGTGCCAGCAGCTTAAGGCAACAGGGGGCCATCGGGGCAATGAACACTGAAGCTTTCTTT.

In its sample, this clonotype is medium-sized. The chain recombines TRBV27 with TRBJ1-5; 10 positions agree with TRBD1. The CDR3 sequence is 16 residues long. Germline CDR1 is MNHEY and CDR2 is SMNVEV (reference sequence). J was trimmed by 7 bases and V by 6 bases; bases with no gene match: 12. CDR3 loop: CASSPGEGQGWQPQHF. CDR3 nucleotide sequence: TGTGCCAGCAGCCCGGGTGAGGGACAGGGGTGGCAGCCCCAGCATTTT.

The chain employs TRBV11-3 and TRBJ2-1; 7 positions agree with TRBD1. Germline trimming cut 3 bases from V and 8 bases from J; bases unmatched to any gene: 10. The CDR3 consists of 15 residues. Germline CDR1 SGHNT, CDR2 YENEEA. The CDR3 here is CASSLTGNIGDEQFF. CDR3 sequence (DNA): TGTGCCAGCAGCTTGACAGGGAATATCGGCGATGAGCAGTTCTTC.

Here the CDR3 DNA reads TGTGCCAGCAGTGCCCCGGGACTAGCGGGGGTTGAGCAGTTCTTC. Translation gives CASSAPGLAGVEQFF. The chain has TRBV6-1 and TRBJ2-1; TRBD2 matches 14 bases. This CDR3 region has 15 residues. The V segment lost 4 bases and the J segment 9 bases; nucleotides outside the gene matches: 5. In germline, CDR1 is MNHNS, CDR2 SASEGT.

The rearrangement uses TRBV7-8 and TRBJ1-6; 8 bases are a match to TRBD1. Germline loops: CDR1 SGHVS, CDR2 FQNEAQ. Losses at the gene ends were 5 bases for V and 11 bases for J; bases not matched to a gene: 5. The CDR3 totals 13 residues. The CDR3 nucleotides are TGTGCCAGCAGCAGACGACAGGGGCCACCCCTCCACTTT. Its translation is CASSRRQGPPLHF.

CDR3 region: CSVGLAETQYF. The CDR3 nucleotides read TGCAGCGTGGGACTAGCTGAGACCCAGTACTTC. The chain recombines TRBV29-1 with TRBJ2-5; 9 bases are a match to TRBD2. From germline, CDR1 is SQVTM and CDR2 ANQGSEA. The CDR3 runs 11 residues. J was trimmed by 5 bases and V by 6 bases; bases with no gene match: 1.

The chain has TRBV6-1 and TRBJ2-1, with D possibly TRBD1 on 8 matching bases. There are 15 residues in the CDR3. Per germline, CDR1 MNHNS and CDR2 SASEGT. V gave up 6 bases and J gave up 4 bases, with 16 bases separating them. The CDR3 DNA sequence: TGTGCCAGCAGCCTCAGGGGGCGGGGGTACAATGAGCAGTTCTTC. This sequence encodes CASSLRGRGYNEQFF.

This clonotype occurred once. V is TRBV4-3 and J is TRBJ2-7, with D hard to call. Germline CDR1 and CDR2: LGHNA and YSLEER. The CDR3 totals 14 residues. Deletions cut 3 bases from V and 1 base from J, with 10 bases between. The DNA of the CDR3 is TGCGCCAGCAGCCACTCACGGAGTTCCTACGAGCAGTACTTC. It codes for CASSHSRSSYEQYF.

The CDR3 DNA is TGCAGTGCTATAACCGGGACAGGGAGGCGCTACACCTTC. It translates to CSAITGTGRRYTF. The chain employs TRBV20-1 and TRBJ1-2; TRBD1 agrees at 9 bases. CDR3 size: 13 residues. The trim removed 4 bases at V and 9 bases at J, leaving 9 bases unmatched. Germline CDR1 is DFQATT and CDR2 is SNEGSKA (reference sequence).

This clonotype was seen a single time. V is TRBV2 and J is TRBJ1-5; D gene uncertain. The CDR3 runs 14 residues. Germline V CDR1 and CDR2: SNHLY, FYNNEI. The ends were cut back, 7 bases at V and 0 bases at J, with 10 bases in the middle. CDR3 region: CASNDKNSNQPQHF. Here the CDR3 DNA reads TGTGCCAGCAACGACAAGAATAGCAATCAGCCCCAGCATTTT.

In its sample, this clonotype was seen a few times. The chain has TRBV7-6 and TRBJ1-5; D not certain. The CDR3 loop spans 13 amino acids. Per germline, CDR1 SGHVS and CDR2 FNYEAQ. V shed 5 bases and J shed 7 bases, with 12 bases lying between them. DNA of the CDR3: TGTGCCAGCAGCATTGGAGGATTCCAGCCCCAGCATTTT. This encodes CASSIGGFQPQHF.

The table lists this clonotype with a few counts. The rearrangement uses TRBV20-1 and TRBJ1-5, with no clear D. V dropped 3 bases and J dropped 6 bases, with 15 bases sitting between them. The CDR3 is 14 amino acids. Germline CDR1 reads DFQATT; CDR2 reads SNEGSKA (reference sequence). This chain's CDR3 is CSARPSLEGQPQHF. CDR3 bases: TGCAGTGCTAGGCCCTCGCTTGAGGGTCAGCCCCAGCATTTT.